The subject of this entry is one TCR beta chain. This record comes from a study of control samples from healthy donors and cancer patients. Generated by immunoSEQ multiplex PCR, the TCRdb table keeps only in-frame clones and is missing some. The table records about 150,000 clones, approximately 93% of them present only once. This TCR came from a man aged 50-59 years in good health. Sequenced: blood.

The CDR3: CASSQGGGALNTEAFF. The CDR3 DNA reads as TGTGCCAGCAGCCAAGGGGGAGGGGCCCTGAACACTGAAGCTTTCTTT. V gene TRBV3-1 (or the pseudogene TRBV3-2) combines with J gene TRBJ1-1, with D possibly being TRBD1 (5 bases). The V end lost 1 base, the J end lost 0 bases, and 12 bases lay between the germline ends. This CDR3 region has 16 residues. CDR1 is LGHDT and CDR2 is YNNKEL in the germline V gene (reference sequence).